This TCR beta chain was identified during a study of T cell repertoires in cytomegalovirus infection. Study-wide points: Based on cumulative public TCR beta family frequency, carriers of CMV plus the relevant HLA were identified.

This CDR3 contains 15 residues. V gave up 5 bases and J gave up 2 bases, with 13 bases separating them. The germline V gene encodes CDR1 PRHDT and CDR2 FYEKMQ (reference sequence). This clonotype was picked up a small number of times. Its antigen remains unidentified. TCRdb analysed the reads with MiXCR anew, one entry per CDR3 protein. The table includes hundreds of thousands of distinct CDR3 sequences, 15% to 20% detected once. The V gene is TRBV13, the J gene TRBJ1-3; D unclear. Sequencing was performed on PBMCs. The receptor comes from a human donor in good health (CMV status not recorded). Some clones in this sample may be carry-over from other donors' samples. The CDR3 DNA is TGTGCCAGCAGCCCCAGGATCGACCCTGGAAACACCATATATTTT. Translating it yields CASSPRIDPGNTIYF.